This TCR beta chain was found in a study of response to subunit inactivated influenza vaccine. CDR1 is LNHDA and CDR2 is SQIVND in the germline V gene (reference sequence). Trimming removed 4 bases from V and 10 bases from J; junction bases left unmatched: 11. The CDR3 is 15 residues long. TCRdb re-called the RT-PCR reads through MiXCR, storing one row per CDR3 protein. The sample yields about 240,000 distinct CDR3 sequences, 12% seen once. The sample was non-naive T cells sorted from PBMCs, taken around 14 days before vaccination. This sequence joins TRBV19 and TRBJ2-2; TRBD2 matches 8 bases. The sequence came from a man between 50 and 59 years old who received an inactivated influenza vaccine. CDR3 in DNA: TGTGCCAGTAGTAAGACTAGCGTTACACCGGAGGAGCTGTTTTTT. This gives the protein CASSKTSVTPEELFF. Together with reference TRBV19 and TRBJ2-2, the CDR3 gives the full variable domain: DGGITQSPKYLFRKEGQNVTLSCEQNLNHDAMYWYRQDPGQGLRLIYYSQIVNDFQKGDIAEGYSVSREKKESFPLTVTSAQKNPTAFYLCASSKTSVTPEELFFGEGSRLTVL.